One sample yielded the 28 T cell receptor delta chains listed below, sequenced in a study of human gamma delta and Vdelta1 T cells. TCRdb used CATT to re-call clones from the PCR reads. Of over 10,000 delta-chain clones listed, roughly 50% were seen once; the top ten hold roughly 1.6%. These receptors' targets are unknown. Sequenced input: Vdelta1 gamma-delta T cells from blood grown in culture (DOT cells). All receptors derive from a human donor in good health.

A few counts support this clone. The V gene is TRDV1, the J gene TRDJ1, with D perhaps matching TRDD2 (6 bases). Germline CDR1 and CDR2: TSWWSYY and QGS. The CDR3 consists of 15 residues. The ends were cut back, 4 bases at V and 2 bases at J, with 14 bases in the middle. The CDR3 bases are TGTGCTCTTGGGGCCCCTTCCCTGGGAACCGATAAACTCATCTTT. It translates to CALGAPSLGTDKLIF.

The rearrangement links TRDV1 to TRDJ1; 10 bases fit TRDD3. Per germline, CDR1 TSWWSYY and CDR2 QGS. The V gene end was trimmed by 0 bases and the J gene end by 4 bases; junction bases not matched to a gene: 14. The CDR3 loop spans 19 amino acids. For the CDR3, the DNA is TGTGCTCTTGGGGAACTCCTTCGGACCAAGAGGGGGATACGCGATAAACTCATCTTT. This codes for CALGELLRTKRGIRDKLIF.

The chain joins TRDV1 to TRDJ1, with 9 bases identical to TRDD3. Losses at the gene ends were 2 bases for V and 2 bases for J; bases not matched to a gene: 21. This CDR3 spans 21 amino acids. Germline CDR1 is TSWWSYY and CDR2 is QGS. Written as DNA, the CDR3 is TGTGCTCTTGGGGAAATTGGAACTGGGGGACCCACGGCACCGGGGACCGATAAACTCATCTTT. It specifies CALGEIGTGGPTAPGTDKLIF.

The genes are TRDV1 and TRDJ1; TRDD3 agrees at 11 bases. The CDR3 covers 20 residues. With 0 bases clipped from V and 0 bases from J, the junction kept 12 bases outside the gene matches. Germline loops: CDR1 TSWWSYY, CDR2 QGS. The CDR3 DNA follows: TGTGCTCTTGGGGAACTAAGACCGTACTGGGGGATAAGGAACACCGATAAACTCATCTTT. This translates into CALGELRPYWGIRNTDKLIF.

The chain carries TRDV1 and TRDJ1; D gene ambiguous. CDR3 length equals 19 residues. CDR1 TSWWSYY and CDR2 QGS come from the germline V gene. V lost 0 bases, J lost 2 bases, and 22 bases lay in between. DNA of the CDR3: TGTGCTCTTGGGGAACTCTACGGAAAGTTGGAAAGGTGTACCGATAAACTCATCTTT. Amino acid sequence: CALGELYGKLERCTDKLIF.

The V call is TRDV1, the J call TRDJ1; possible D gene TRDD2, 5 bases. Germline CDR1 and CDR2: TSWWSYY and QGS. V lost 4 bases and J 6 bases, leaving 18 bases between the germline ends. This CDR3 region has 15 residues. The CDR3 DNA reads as TGTGCTCTTGGGGTACCGATTCCTCCCGGCAATAAACTCATCTTT. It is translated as CALGVPIPPGNKLIF.

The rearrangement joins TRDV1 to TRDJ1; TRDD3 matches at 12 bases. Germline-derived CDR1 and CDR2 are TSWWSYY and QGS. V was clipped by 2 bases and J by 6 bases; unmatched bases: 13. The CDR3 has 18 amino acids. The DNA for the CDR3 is TGTGCTCTTGGGGAAATCAGTACTGGGGGATACTTGCTTCATAAACTCATCTTT. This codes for CALGEISTGGYLLHKLIF.

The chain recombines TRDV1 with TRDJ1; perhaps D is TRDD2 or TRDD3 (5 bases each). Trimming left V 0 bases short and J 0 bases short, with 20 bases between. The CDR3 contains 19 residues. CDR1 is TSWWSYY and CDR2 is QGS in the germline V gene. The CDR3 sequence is CALGELKPTGRYYTDKLIF. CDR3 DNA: TGTGCTCTTGGGGAACTTAAGCCTACGGGGAGGTACTACACCGATAAACTCATCTTT.

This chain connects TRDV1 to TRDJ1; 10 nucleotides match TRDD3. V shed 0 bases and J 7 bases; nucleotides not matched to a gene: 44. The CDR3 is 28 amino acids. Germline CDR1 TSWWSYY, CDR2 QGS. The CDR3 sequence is CALGELIRGAHAARWGDTRRLPSVKLIF. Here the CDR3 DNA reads TGTGCTCTTGGGGAACTCATACGGGGTGCCCACGCCGCCCGATGGGGGGATACGAGGAGGCTACCTTCGGTTAAACTCATCTTT.

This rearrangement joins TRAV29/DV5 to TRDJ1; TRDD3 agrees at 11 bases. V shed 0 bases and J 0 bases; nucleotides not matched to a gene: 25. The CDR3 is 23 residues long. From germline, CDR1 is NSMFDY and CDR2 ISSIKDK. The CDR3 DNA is TGTGCAGCAAGCGAGGGCCTTCCTACGTACCCGGGTGGGGGATACGCCGACACCGATAAACTCATCTTT. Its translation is CAASEGLPTYPGGGYADTDKLIF.

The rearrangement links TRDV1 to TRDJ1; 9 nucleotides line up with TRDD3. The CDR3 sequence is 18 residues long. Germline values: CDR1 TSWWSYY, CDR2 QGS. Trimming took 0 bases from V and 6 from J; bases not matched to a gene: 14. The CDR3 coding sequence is TGTGCTCTTGGGGAACTAGAGACTGGGGGACCGTACAACTATAAACTCATCTTT. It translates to CALGELETGGPYNYKLIF.

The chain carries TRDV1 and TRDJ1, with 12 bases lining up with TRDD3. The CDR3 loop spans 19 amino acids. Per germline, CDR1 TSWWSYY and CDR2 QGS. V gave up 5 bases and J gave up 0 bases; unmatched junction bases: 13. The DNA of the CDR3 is TGTGCTCTTGGGAACTGGCCCTGGGGGATACGCCCGTACACCGATAAACTCATCTTT. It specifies CALGNWPWGIRPYTDKLIF.

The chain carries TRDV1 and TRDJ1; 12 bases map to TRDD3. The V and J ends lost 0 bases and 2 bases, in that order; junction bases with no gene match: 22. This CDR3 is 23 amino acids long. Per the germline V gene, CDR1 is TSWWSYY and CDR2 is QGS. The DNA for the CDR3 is TGTGCTCTTGGGGAACTAGTGAAGGGCTTCCACCTGGGGGATACGCGTGGTACCGATAAACTCATCTTT. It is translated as CALGELVKGFHLGDTRGTDKLIF.

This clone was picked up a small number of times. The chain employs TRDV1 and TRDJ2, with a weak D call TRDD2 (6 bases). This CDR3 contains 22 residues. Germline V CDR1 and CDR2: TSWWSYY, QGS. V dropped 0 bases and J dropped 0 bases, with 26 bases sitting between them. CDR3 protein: CALGELPTKRVSPPTLTAQLFF. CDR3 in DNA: TGTGCTCTTGGGGAACTTCCTACCAAGCGGGTGAGTCCACCCACTTTGACAGCACAACTCTTCTTT.

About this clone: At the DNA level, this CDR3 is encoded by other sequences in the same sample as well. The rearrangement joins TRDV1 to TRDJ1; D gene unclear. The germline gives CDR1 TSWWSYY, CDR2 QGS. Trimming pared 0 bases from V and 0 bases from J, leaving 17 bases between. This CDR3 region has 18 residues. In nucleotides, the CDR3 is TGTGCTCTTGGGGAACTAGGGGTTGAGGACCCGTACACCGATAAACTCATCTTT. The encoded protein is CALGELGVEDPYTDKLIF.

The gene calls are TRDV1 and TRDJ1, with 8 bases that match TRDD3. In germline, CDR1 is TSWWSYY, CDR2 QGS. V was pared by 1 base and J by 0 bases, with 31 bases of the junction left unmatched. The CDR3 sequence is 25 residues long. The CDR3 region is CALGEQTPWGTGPSGGKRYTDKLIF. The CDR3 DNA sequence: TGTGCTCTTGGGGAACAAACCCCCTGGGGAACTGGACCGTCTGGGGGAAAGCGGTACACCGATAAACTCATCTTT.

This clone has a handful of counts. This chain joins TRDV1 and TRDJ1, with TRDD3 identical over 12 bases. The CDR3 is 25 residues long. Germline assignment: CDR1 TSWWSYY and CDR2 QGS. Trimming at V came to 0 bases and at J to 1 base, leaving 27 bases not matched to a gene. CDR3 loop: CALGELRARGSYEDWGIPSTDKLIF. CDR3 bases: TGTGCTCTTGGGGAACTTAGGGCCCGGGGGTCCTACGAGGACTGGGGGATACCTTCCACCGATAAACTCATCTTT.

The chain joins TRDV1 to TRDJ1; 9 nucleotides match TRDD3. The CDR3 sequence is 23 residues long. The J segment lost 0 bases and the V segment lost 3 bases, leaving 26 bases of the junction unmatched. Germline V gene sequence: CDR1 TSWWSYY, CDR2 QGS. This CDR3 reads CALGEKFLSPRDWGTNYTDKLIF. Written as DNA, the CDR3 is TGTGCTCTTGGGGAGAAATTCCTATCCCCACGCGACTGGGGGACAAATTACACCGATAAACTCATCTTT.

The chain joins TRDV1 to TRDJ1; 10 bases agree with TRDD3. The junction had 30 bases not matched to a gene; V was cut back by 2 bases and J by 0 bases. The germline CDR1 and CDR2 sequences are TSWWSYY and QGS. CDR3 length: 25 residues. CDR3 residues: CALGEVPPPVLTFTGGSPYTDKLIF. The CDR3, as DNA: TGTGCTCTTGGGGAAGTTCCCCCTCCTGTCCTAACCTTTACTGGGGGATCCCCGTACACCGATAAACTCATCTTT.

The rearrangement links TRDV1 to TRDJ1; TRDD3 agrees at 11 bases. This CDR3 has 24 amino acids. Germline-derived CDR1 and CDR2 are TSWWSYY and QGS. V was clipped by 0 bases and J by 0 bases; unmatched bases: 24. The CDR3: CALGELEDLPRSRVWGIHTDKLIF. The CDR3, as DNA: TGTGCTCTTGGGGAACTCGAAGACCTACCCCGCTCTCGGGTCTGGGGGATACACACCGATAAACTCATCTTT.

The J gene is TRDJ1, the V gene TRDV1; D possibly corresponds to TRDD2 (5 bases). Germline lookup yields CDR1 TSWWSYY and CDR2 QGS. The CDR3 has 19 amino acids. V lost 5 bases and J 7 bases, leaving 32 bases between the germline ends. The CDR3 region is CALGSFPGIPTVAMSKLIF. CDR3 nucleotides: TGTGCTCTTGGGAGTTTTCCAGGTATCCCTACAGTGGCGATGAGTAAACTCATCTTT.

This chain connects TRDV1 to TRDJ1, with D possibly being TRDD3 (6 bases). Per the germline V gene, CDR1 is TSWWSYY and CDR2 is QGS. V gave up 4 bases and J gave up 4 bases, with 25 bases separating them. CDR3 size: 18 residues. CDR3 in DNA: TGTGCTCTTGGGGTTATACGATCACAGGTGGATACCCGCGATAAACTCATCTTT. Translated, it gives CALGVIRSQVDTRDKLIF.

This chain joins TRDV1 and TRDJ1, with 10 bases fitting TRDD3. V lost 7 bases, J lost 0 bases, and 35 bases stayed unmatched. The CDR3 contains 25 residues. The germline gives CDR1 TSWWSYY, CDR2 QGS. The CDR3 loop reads CALDGSSSAGPRGDTQSLYTDKLIF. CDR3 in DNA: TGTGCTCTTGACGGAAGCTCTTCGGCCGGTCCTAGGGGGGATACGCAATCCCTGTACACCGATAAACTCATCTTT.

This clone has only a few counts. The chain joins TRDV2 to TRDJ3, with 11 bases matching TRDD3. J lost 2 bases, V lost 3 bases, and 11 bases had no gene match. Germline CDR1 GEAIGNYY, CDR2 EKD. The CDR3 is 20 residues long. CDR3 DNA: TGTGCCTGTGACGCTGGGGGATACCAAGGGGGACCCTGGGACACCCGACAGATGTTTTTC. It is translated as CACDAGGYQGGPWDTRQMFF.

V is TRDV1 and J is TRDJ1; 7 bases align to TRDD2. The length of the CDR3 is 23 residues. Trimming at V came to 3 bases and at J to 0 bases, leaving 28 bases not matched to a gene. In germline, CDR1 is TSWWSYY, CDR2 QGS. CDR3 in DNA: TGTGCTCTTGGGGAGGGGGGCCGATTCCTACCCAACCGTAGAAAGGGGAACACCGATAAACTCATCTTT. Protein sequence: CALGEGGRFLPNRRKGNTDKLIF.

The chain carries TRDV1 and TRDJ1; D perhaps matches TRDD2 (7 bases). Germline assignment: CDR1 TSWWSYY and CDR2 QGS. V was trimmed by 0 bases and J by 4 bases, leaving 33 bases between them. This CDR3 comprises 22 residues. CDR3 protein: CALGELRPSFGGGGPSCDKLIF. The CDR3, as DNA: TGTGCTCTTGGGGAACTTCGGCCTTCCTTCGGTGGTGGGGGCCCTAGCTGCGATAAACTCATCTTT.

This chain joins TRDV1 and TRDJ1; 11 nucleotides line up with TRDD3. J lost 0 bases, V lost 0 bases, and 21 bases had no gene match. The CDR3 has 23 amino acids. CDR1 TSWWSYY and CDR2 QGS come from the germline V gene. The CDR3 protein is CALGELPVPYMGDTGTYTDKLIF. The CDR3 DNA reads TGTGCTCTTGGGGAACTGCCGGTCCCCTACATGGGGGATACGGGGACGTACACCGATAAACTCATCTTT.

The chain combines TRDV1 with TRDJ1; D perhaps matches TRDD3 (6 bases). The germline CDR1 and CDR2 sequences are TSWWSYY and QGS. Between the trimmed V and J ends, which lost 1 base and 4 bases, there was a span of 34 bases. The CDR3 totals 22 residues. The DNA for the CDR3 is TGTGCTCTTGGGGAACCAAGAAGGTTCAGGGGGACTCCAGAGGCTTACAGCGATAAACTCATCTTT. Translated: CALGEPRRFRGTPEAYSDKLIF.